The rows below give T cell receptor beta chains drawn from one sample of a study of shared clonotypes between healthy human individuals. Sequencing was performed with immunoSEQ multiplex PCR; in TCRdb, only in-frame clones are kept and a portion is missing. Altogether roughly 2.6 million clones are present, more than 90% being singletons, with the ten largest covering about 0.13%. Sequencing input: naive CD4+ T cells sorted from blood. Receptors originate from a young man in good health. Both conserved end residues are part of each CDR3. The D gene is left open where the match is weak. The listing skips clone size in some rows; elsewhere it reads once, few, many or a size class.

size: few
J: TRBJ1-4
D: -
V: TRBV4-2
DNA: TGTGCCAGCAGCCACGGTGAAAAACTGTTTTTT
CDR3: CASSHGEKLFF

size: -
J: TRBJ1-2
D: -
V: TRBV2
DNA: TGTGCCAGCAGTGGTCTGCTAAACTATGGCTACACCTTC
CDR3: CASSGLLNYGYTF

size: -
J: TRBJ2-1
D: -
V: TRBV5-1
DNA: TGCGCCAGCAGCTCCGGACTTTACAATGAGCAGTTCTTC
CDR3: CASSSGLYNEQFF

size: -
J: TRBJ1-1
D: -
V: TRBV11-2
DNA: TGTGCCAGCAGCTTAGAAGTCGGAGGGGGAGCTTTCTTT
CDR3: CASSLEVGGGAFF

size: -
J: TRBJ1-5
D: -
V: TRBV19
DNA: TGTGCCAGTAGTGATCAGGGTGGCAATCAGCCCCAGCATTTT
CDR3: CASSDQGGNQPQHF

size: -
J: TRBJ1-2
D: -
V: TRBV6-5
DNA: TGTGCCAGCAGAAAGACCGCTAACTATGGCTACACCTTC
CDR3: CASRKTANYGYTF

size: -
J: TRBJ2-1
D: -
V: TRBV2
DNA: TGTGCCAGCAGGGACACATCGCGCGCCTACAATGAGCAGTTCTTC
CDR3: CASRDTSRAYNEQFF

size: -
J: TRBJ2-1
D: -
V: TRBV27
DNA: TGTGCCAGCAGTTTAATTCACGGGGTTTACAATGAGCAGTTCTTC
CDR3: CASSLIHGVYNEQFF

size: -
J: TRBJ1-5
D: -
V: TRBV19
DNA: TGTGCCAGTAGTATAGCATTAGGGGGGTCTCAGCATTTT
CDR3: CASSIALGGSQHF

size: -
J: TRBJ1-5
D: -
V: TRBV25-1
DNA: TGTGCCAGCAGTGAATCCCGGCAGAGCAATCAGCCCCAGCATTTT
CDR3: CASSESRQSNQPQHF

size: -
J: TRBJ2-1
D: TRBD1
V: TRBV5-1
DNA: TGCGCCAGCAGCTTGGCCATTTCCGGGACAGCCAAAGAGCAGTTCTTC
CDR3: CASSLAISGTAKEQFF

size: -
J: TRBJ1-6
D: -
V: TRBV11-2
DNA: TGTGCCAGCAGCTTACTCCAGGGAAGCGGTTTGGATTCACCCCTCCACTTT
CDR3: CASSLLQGSGLDSPLHF

size: -
J: TRBJ2-1
D: -
V: TRBV7-9
DNA: TGTGCCAGCAGCTTGGAGAGCAATGAGCAGTTCTTC
CDR3: CASSLESNEQFF

size: -
J: TRBJ2-7
D: TRBD2
V: TRBV30
DNA: TGTGCCTGGAAGCCTAGCGGTTCCTACGAGCAGTACTTC
CDR3: CAWKPSGSYEQYF

size: -
J: TRBJ2-7
D: -
V: TRBV2
DNA: TGTGCCAGCAGTTTAGAGTCCTACGAGCAGTACTTC
CDR3: CASSLESYEQYF

size: -
J: TRBJ2-7
D: TRBD2
V: TRBV7-9
DNA: TGTGCCAGCAGCCAAGTGACTAGCGGGAGTAACGAGCAGTACTTC
CDR3: CASSQVTSGSNEQYF

size: -
J: TRBJ1-1
D: -
V: TRBV18
DNA: TGTGCCAGCTCACCCGACCAGAACACTGAAGCTTTCTTT
CDR3: CASSPDQNTEAFF

size: -
J: TRBJ2-1
D: TRBD1
V: TRBV30
DNA: TGTGCCTGGAGTACAGGGGGCCATGAGCAGTTCTTC
CDR3: CAWSTGGHEQFF

size: -
J: TRBJ1-3
D: TRBD1
V: TRBV5-4
DNA: TGTGCCAGCAGCTTGGCCGGGACAGCCTCTGGAAACACCATATATTTT
CDR3: CASSLAGTASGNTIYF

size: -
J: TRBJ1-2
D: -
V: TRBV5-4
DNA: TGTGCCAGCAGCAGGCAACAAGTGGACTATGGCTACACCTTC
CDR3: CASSRQQVDYGYTF

size: -
J: TRBJ2-5
D: -
V: TRBV19
DNA: TGTGCCAGTAGTTCAACTAGGTGGGAGACCCAGTACTTC
CDR3: CASSSTRWETQYF

size: -
J: TRBJ2-3
D: TRBD1
V: TRBV5-4
DNA: TGTGCCAGCAGCTTGGGGACAGGGGCTCAGTTAGATACGCAGTATTTT
CDR3: CASSLGTGAQLDTQYF

size: -
J: TRBJ2-7
D: -
V: TRBV10-3
DNA: TGTGCCATCAGTGAGTCGTTGGCGGGGGCTCGCTACGAGCAGTACTTC
CDR3: CAISESLAGARYEQYF

size: -
J: TRBJ1-6
D: -
V: TRBV4-3
DNA: TGCGCCAGCAGCCAAGATGGCAGGGTGAACTCACCCCTCCACTTT
CDR3: CASSQDGRVNSPLHF

size: -
J: TRBJ1-3
D: -
V: TRBV19
DNA: TGTGCCAGTAGTACGACGGCGAGCTCTGGAAACACCATATATTTT
CDR3: CASSTTASSGNTIYF